One sample yielded the 24 T cell receptor beta chains listed below, sequenced in a study of human T cells and chemical hapten exposure (dated by TCRdb to the early 2020s). Library prep was done by RACE. Sequenced using a NextSeq 500. The public reads were run again by TCRdb, first through fastp at Q25 and then through MiXCR, and only productive beta chains were kept. Rows are unified per CDR3 protein, each entry keeping the most common DNA and genes. A total of roughly 38,000 distinct CDR3 sequences appear in this sample, over 7.5% of them only once. The ten largest clones add up to 26% of the sample. This specimen's time point label, per the study, means: patch test 3, about 24 weeks after DPC sensitization. The treatment or condition label here, explained by the study, means: therapeutic diphenylcyclopropenone sensitization with weekly scalp DPC. Unfractionated whole blood was collected in Tempus Blood RNA tubes, and total RNA was extracted from that blood.

The material was whole blood, obtained in connection with sensitization to the hapten diphenylcyclopropenone (DPC). These receptors came from a man in his fifties or sixties with alopecia areata. Some clones in this sample may be carry-over from other donors' samples.

There are many counts of this clonotype. The chain is built from TRBV9 and TRBJ2-3; 8 nucleotides match TRBD2. Looked up from germline, CDR1 is SGDLS and CDR2 is YYNGEE. The CDR3 is 15 residues long. The V and J ends lost 0 bases and 4 bases, in that order; junction bases with no gene match: 4. The CDR3 region is CASSVDGTSADTQYF. The CDR3 coding sequence is TGTGCCAGCAGCGTAGATGGGACTAGTGCAGATACGCAGTATTTT. Full variable domain (missing parts from reference TRBV9 and TRBJ2-3): DSGVTQTPKHLITATGQRVTLRCSPRSGDLSVYWYQQSLDQGLQFLIQYYNGEERAKGNILERFSAQQFPDLHSELNLSSLELGDSALYFCASSVDGTSADTQYFGPGTRLTVL.

The table lists this clonotype with many counts. This rearrangement joins TRBV19 to TRBJ1-5; 7 bases match TRBD1. Germline CDR1 and CDR2: LNHDA and SQIVND (reference sequence). The CDR3 spans 16 residues. The ends lost 5 bases at V and 4 bases at J; junction bases unmatched: 11. CDR3 sequence (DNA): TGTGCCAGTAGTGCATCAGGGGGACGACGGAATCAGCCCCAGCATTTT. Residues: CASSASGGRRNQPQHF.

This rearrangement joins TRBV18 to TRBJ1-5; possibly TRBD1 for D (6 bases). Germline V gene sequence: CDR1 KGHSH, CDR2 LQKENI. V was cut by 2 bases and J by 7 bases, with 9 bases left in between. The length of the CDR3 is 13 residues. The CDR3 DNA follows: TGTGCCAGCTCACCAGACAGGAGCCAGCCCCAGCATTTT. Protein sequence: CASSPDRSQPQHF.

This clonotype was recorded at least ten times. This chain links TRBV29-1 with TRBJ1-2; the D gene is possibly TRBD1 (5 bases). From germline, CDR1 is SQVTM and CDR2 ANQGSEA. This CDR3 is built from 13 residues. Trimming removed 7 bases at V and 0 bases at J, with 12 bases between. The CDR3 loop is CSARDGSNYGYTF. CDR3 bases: TGCAGCGCCAGGGACGGATCTAACTATGGCTACACCTTC.

The rearrangement uses TRBV20-1 and TRBJ2-7, with 9 positions matching TRBD1. Germline-derived CDR1 and CDR2 are DFQATT and SNEGSKA (reference sequence). This CDR3 is built from 13 residues. V trimming: 6 bases; J trimming: 3 bases; junction bases outside the gene matches: 6. CDR3 loop: CSATTGGVYEQYF. As DNA, the CDR3 is TGCAGTGCAACGACAGGGGGGGTCTACGAGCAGTACTTC.

This clonotype was seen ten or more times. CDR3: CASIGGGFSYEQYF. DNA of the CDR3: TGTGCCAGCATCGGAGGGGGGTTCTCCTACGAGCAGTACTTC. V is TRBV6-6 and J is TRBJ2-7, with D tentatively TRBD1 or TRBD2 (6 bases each). Trimming left V 7 bases short and J 0 bases short, with 13 bases between. Germline V gives CDR1 MNHNY, CDR2 SVGAGI (reference sequence). The CDR3 spans 14 residues.

This clonotype was seen repeatedly, ten times or more. The CDR3 loop is CASSSTGTGEAFF. As DNA, the CDR3 is TGTGCCAGCAGTTCGACCGGGACAGGCGAAGCTTTCTTT. This chain links TRBV27 with TRBJ1-1; 8 bases align to TRBD1. The CDR3 sequence is 13 residues long. The ends lost 4 bases at V and 8 bases at J; junction bases unmatched: 6. Per the germline V gene, CDR1 is MNHEY and CDR2 is SMNVEV (reference sequence).

There are many counts of this clonotype. The chain couples TRBV30 to TRBJ2-1, with D unresolved. The V end lost 2 bases, the J end lost 8 bases, and 7 bases lay between the germline ends. CDR3 length: 11 residues. CDR1 GTSNPN and CDR2 SVGIG come from the germline V gene (reference sequence). The CDR3 protein is CAWSPKYEQFF. CDR3 coding DNA: TGTGCCTGGAGTCCCAAATATGAGCAGTTCTTC.

Ten or more counts support this clonotype. V gene TRBV9 combines with J gene TRBJ2-3, with D possibly called TRBD1 or TRBD2 (5 bases each). The CDR3 consists of 15 residues. In germline, CDR1 is SGDLS, CDR2 YYNGEE. Trimming left V 2 bases short and J 4 bases short, with 14 bases between. Here the CDR3 DNA reads TGTGCCAGCAGCGTGGGGGTGGGTACATCAGATACGCAGTATTTT. Its translation: CASSVGVGTSDTQYF.

This clonotype was observed many times. This chain links TRBV6-5 with TRBJ2-7; weak D call: TRBD1 (6 bases). The CDR3 runs to 14 residues. The germline V gene has CDR1 MNHEY and CDR2 SVGAGI. V shed 7 bases and J shed 3 bases, with 16 bases lying between them. The CDR3 region has the DNA TGTGCCAGCACCCAGTCGTGGACAGACTACGAGCAGTACTTC. Residues: CASTQSWTDYEQYF.

This clonotype was detected ten times or more. This rearrangement joins TRBV20-1 to TRBJ2-7; 7 bases are a match to TRBD1. Germline trimming cut 6 bases from V and 2 bases from J; bases unmatched to any gene: 10. Germline CDR1 is DFQATT and CDR2 is SNEGSKA (reference sequence). The CDR3 covers 14 residues. In DNA, the CDR3 is TGCAGTGCCGAGCGACAGGGATCCCCCTACGAGCAGTACTTC. It encodes CSAERQGSPYEQYF.

The chain combines TRBV12-3 or TRBV12-4 with TRBJ2-1; 8 bases agree with TRBD1. The CDR3 is made up of 15 amino acids. The junction had 8 bases not matched to a gene; V was cut back by 5 bases and J by 5 bases. The CDR3 region is CASSPRQGLNNEQFF. DNA of the CDR3: TGTGCCAGCAGTCCAAGACAGGGGCTGAACAATGAGCAGTTCTTC.

This clonotype showed up many times. The rearrangement joins TRBV29-1 to TRBJ2-1, with D perhaps TRBD1 (5 bases). This CDR3 is built from 15 residues. V shed 3 bases and J shed 7 bases, with 19 bases lying between them. CDR1 and CDR2 (germline): SQVTM, ANQGSEA. The CDR3 DNA is TGCAGCGTTGAGATCGGTCAGGGCCCTATGAATGAGCAGTTCTTC. Translating it yields CSVEIGQGPMNEQFF.

Concerning this clonotype: A much larger clone is a single base away; this may be a read error. V is TRBV4-3 and J is TRBJ2-3; 7 bases map to TRBD2. CDR3 size: 16 residues. CDR1 is LGHNA and CDR2 is YSLEER in the germline V gene. The CDR3 reads CASSQEASGMGDTQNF. The CDR3 DNA reads as TGCGCCAGCAGCCAGGAAGCTAGCGGAATGGGGGATACGCAGAATTTT.

This clonotype was seen many times. This chain uses TRBV6-1 with TRBJ1-2; 8 nucleotides match TRBD1. Per the germline V gene, CDR1 is MNHNS and CDR2 is SASEGT. Losses at the gene ends were 5 bases for V and 6 bases for J; bases not matched to a gene: 14. The CDR3 totals 16 residues. CDR3 loop: CASSPTNRGVQHGYTF. Written as DNA, the CDR3 is TGTGCCAGCAGTCCTACAAACAGGGGGGTACAGCATGGCTACACCTTC.

This chain uses TRBV6-5 with TRBJ1-2, with 7 bases fitting TRBD1. V lost 5 bases to trimming and J lost 8 bases; unmatched junction nucleotides: 5. The length of the CDR3 is 12 residues. Per the germline V gene, CDR1 is MNHEY and CDR2 is SVGAGI. The chain's CDR3 is CASSTGDGGYTF. The CDR3 bases are TGTGCCAGCAGTACAGGGGACGGGGGCTACACCTTC.

The CDR3 DNA reads TGTGCCAGCAGTTGGTCCAATGGCAGGCAGCCCCAGCATTTT. This sequence encodes CASSWSNGRQPQHF. The chain couples TRBV28 to TRBJ1-5; D uncertain. The CDR3 has 14 residues. Trimming removed 4 bases at V and 7 bases at J, with 14 bases between. Germline V gene sequence: CDR1 MDHEN, CDR2 SYDVKM.

This clonotype appeared a few times. The rearrangement joins TRBV7-9 to TRBJ2-6, with 7 bases lining up with TRBD1. Unmatched junction bases numbered 18, after V lost 4 bases and J lost 0 bases. This CDR3 region has 21 residues. The germline CDR1 and CDR2 sequences are SEHNR and FQNEAQ (reference sequence). The chain's CDR3 is CASSSGQATVSSPSGANVLTF. CDR3 coding DNA: TGTGCCAGCAGCTCCGGACAGGCCACTGTATCCTCACCCTCTGGGGCCAACGTCCTGACTTTC. The variable domain in full, completed from reference TRBV7-9 and TRBJ2-6, reads DTGVSQNPRHKITKRGQNVTFRCDPISEHNRLYWYRQTLGQGPEFLTYFQNEAQLEKSRLLSDRFSAERPKGSFSTLEIQRTEQGDSAMYLCASSSGQATVSSPSGANVLTFGAGSRLTVL.

This clonotype was seen more than once but under ten times. V is TRBV11-2 and J is TRBJ2-7; 7 bases align to TRBD1. Trimming at V came to 3 bases and at J to 4 bases, leaving 3 bases not matched to a gene. From germline, CDR1 is SGHAT and CDR2 FQNNGV. This CDR3 spans 13 amino acids. CDR3 loop: CASSFVTGYEQYF. CDR3 bases: TGTGCCAGCAGCTTTGTGACAGGGTACGAGCAGTACTTC.

In its sample, this clonotype was seen many times. V and J are TRBV18 and TRBJ1-2; the D is unclear. CDR1 is KGHSH, CDR2 LQKENI, per germline. The CDR3 contains 15 residues. V lost 6 bases and J lost 5, with 19 bases in between. The CDR3 loop is CASSKGDLDWYGYTF. The CDR3 nucleotides read TGTGCCAGCTCCAAGGGAGACCTGGATTGGTATGGCTACACCTTC.

This clonotype was seen only a few times. The rearrangement uses TRBV15 and TRBJ2-7; D is possibly TRBD1 or TRBD2 (5 bases each). The germline V and J ends were trimmed by 4 bases and 3 bases, with 10 bases remaining between them. CDR1 and CDR2 (germline): LNHNV, YYDKDF (reference sequence). CDR3 length equals 13 residues. The CDR3 here is CATSNFGGYEQYF. In nucleotides, the CDR3 is TGTGCCACCAGCAATTTTGGGGGCTACGAGCAGTACTTC.

Regarding this clonotype: A much larger clone differs from this one at a single base, so this may be a read error. V gene TRBV4-2 combines with J gene TRBJ1-1; no definite D call. Germline-derived CDR1 and CDR2 are LGHNA and YNFKEQ. The CDR3 spans 15 residues. CDR3 coding DNA: TGTGCCGGCAGCCAAGATGGCATGTCGAACACTGAAGCTTTCTTT. Translation gives CAGSQDGMSNTEAFF.

CDR3 DNA sequence: TGTGCCATCAGTGAGCCCTGGCTGGCCGAGCAGTACTTC. It encodes CAISEPWLAEQYF. V gene TRBV10-3 combines with J gene TRBJ2-7; no definite D call. Germline values: CDR1 ENHRY, CDR2 SYGVKD. The length of the CDR3 is 13 residues. Trimming cost V 2 bases and J 6 bases, with 11 bases left between them.

This clonotype was observed many times. The chain uses TRBV7-2 and TRBJ2-1, with D hard to call. V shed 1 base and J shed 9 bases, with 13 bases lying between them. Germline V gene lookup returns CDR1 SGHTA and CDR2 FQGNSA. This CDR3 is 14 amino acids long. The CDR3 bases are TGTGCCAGCAGCTTAGATCTTCCGAGTACTGAGCAGTTCTTC. This encodes CASSLDLPSTEQFF.